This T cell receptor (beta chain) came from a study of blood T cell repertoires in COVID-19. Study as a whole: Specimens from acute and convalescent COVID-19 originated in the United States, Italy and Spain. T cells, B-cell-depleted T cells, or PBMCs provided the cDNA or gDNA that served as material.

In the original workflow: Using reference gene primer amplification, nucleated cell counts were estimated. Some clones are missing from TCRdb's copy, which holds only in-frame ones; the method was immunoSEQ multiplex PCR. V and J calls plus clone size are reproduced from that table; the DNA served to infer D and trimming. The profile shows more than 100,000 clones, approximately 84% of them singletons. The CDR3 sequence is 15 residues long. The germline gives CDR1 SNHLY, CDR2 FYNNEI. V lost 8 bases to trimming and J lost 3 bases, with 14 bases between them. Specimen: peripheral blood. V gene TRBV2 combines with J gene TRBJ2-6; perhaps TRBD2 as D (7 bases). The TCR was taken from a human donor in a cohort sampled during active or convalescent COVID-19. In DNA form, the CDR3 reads TGTGCCAGCGGACTGGGGGGGCTTGGGGCCAACGTCCTGACTTTC. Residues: CASGLGGLGANVLTF.